In this sample, the clone carrying this T cell receptor (beta chain) turned up once. What it binds is unknown. The data were obtained in a study of shared clonotypes between healthy human individuals. Study conclusions and caveats: A reduction in generation probabilities was seen for non-shared clonotypes relative to those shared by all four donors. An effect of sequencing depth on clonotype sharing among donors was expected.

CDR1 is SGHTA, CDR2 FQGNSA, per germline. The CDR3 runs 15 residues. Losses at the gene ends were 6 bases for V and 7 bases for J; bases not matched to a gene: 12. Method: immunoSEQ multiplex PCR; TCRdb's copy keeps in-frame clones and lacks some. The sample lists millions of clones, around 90% seen once, with around 0.15% in the top ten. The donors, all of them Caucasian adults, lived in Nashville, Tennessee. The sequencing input was naive CD4+ T cells sorted from blood. Subset meaning: CD45RA+ positively selected. The clonotype comes from a man aged 18 to 29 in good health. This sequence joins TRBV7-2 and TRBJ2-1; 7 bases map to TRBD2. The CDR3 here is CASSSQTLAANEQFF. The CDR3 bases are TGTGCCAGCAGTTCACAAACCCTAGCGGCAAATGAGCAGTTCTTC.